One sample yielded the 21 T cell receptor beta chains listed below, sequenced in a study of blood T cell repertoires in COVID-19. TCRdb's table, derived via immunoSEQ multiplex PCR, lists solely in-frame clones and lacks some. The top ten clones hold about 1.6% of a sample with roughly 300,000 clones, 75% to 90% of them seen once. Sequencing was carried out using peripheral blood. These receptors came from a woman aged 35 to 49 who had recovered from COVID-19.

The CDR3 nucleotides read TGTGCCAGCAGTTTCGGGGGGGTTGCGCAGTTCTTC. Its protein is CASSFGGVAQFF. V and J are TRBV28 and TRBJ2-1; 8 bases match TRBD2. The CDR3 totals 12 residues. Germline V gene lookup returns CDR1 MDHEN and CDR2 SYDVKM. J gave up 12 bases and V 3 bases, and 4 bases lay outside the gene matches.

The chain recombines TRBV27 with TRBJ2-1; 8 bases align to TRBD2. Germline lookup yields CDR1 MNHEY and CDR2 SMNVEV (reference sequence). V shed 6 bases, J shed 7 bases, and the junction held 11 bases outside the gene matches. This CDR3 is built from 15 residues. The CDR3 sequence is CASRVVAGGRNEQFF. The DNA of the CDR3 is TGTGCCAGCAGAGTTGTGGCGGGGGGCCGTAATGAGCAGTTCTTC.

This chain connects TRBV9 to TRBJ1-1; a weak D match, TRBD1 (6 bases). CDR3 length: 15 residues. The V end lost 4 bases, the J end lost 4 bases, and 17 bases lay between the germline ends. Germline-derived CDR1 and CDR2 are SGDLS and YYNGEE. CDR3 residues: CASSPRMGATTEAFF. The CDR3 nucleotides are TGTGCCAGCAGCCCCCGAATGGGGGCGACCACTGAAGCTTTCTTT.

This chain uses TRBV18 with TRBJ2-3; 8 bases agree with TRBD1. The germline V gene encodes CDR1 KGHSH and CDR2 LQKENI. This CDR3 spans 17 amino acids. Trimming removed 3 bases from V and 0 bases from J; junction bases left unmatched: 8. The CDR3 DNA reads TGTGCCAGCTCACCCCTGGGCAGGGGGCTTAGCACAGATACGCAGTATTTT. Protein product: CASSPLGRGLSTDTQYF.

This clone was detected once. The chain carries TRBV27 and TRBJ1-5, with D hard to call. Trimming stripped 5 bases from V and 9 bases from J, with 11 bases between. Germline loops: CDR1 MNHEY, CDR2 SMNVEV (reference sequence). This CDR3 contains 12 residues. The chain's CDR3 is CASSPARGPQHF. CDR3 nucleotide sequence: TGTGCCAGCAGTCCCGCCAGAGGGCCCCAGCATTTT.

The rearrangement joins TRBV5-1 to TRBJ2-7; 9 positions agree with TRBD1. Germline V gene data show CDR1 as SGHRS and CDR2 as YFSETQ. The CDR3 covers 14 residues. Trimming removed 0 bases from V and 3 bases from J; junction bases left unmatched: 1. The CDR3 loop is CASSLEGQGYEQYF. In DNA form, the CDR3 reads TGCGCCAGCAGCTTGGAGGGACAGGGCTACGAGCAGTACTTC.

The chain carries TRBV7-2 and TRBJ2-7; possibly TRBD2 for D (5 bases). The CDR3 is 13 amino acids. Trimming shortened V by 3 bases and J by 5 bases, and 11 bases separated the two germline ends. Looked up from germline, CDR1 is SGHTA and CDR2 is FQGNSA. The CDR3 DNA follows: TGTGCCAGCAGCTTGAGACCCGGGGACGAGCAGTACTTC. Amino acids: CASSLRPGDEQYF. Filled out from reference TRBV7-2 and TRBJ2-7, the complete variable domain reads GAGVSQSPSNKVTEKGKDVELRCDPISGHTALYWYRQSLGQGLEFLIYFQGNSAPDKSGLPSDRFSAERTGGSVSTLTIQRTQQEDSAVYLCASSLRPGDEQYFGPGTRLTVT.

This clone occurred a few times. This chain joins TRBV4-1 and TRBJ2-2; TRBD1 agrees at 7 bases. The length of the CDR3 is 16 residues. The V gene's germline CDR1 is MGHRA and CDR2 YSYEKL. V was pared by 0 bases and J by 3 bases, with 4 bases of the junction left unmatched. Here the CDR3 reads CASSQDRTGDTGELFF. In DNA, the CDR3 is TGCGCCAGCAGCCAAGATCGCACAGGGGACACCGGGGAGCTGTTTTTT.

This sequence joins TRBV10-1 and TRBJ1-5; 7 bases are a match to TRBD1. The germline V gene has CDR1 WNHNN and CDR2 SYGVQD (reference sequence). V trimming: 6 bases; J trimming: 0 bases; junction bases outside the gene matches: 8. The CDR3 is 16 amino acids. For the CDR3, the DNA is TGCGCCAGCAGCCTAGCACAGGGGTATAGCAATCAGCCCCAGCATTTT. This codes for CASSLAQGYSNQPQHF.

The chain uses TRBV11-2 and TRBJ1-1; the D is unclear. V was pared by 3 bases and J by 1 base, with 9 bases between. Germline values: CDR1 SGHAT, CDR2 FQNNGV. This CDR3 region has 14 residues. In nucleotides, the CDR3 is TGTGCCAGCAGCTTGAGGGTACAGAACACTGAAGCTTTCTTT. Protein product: CASSLRVQNTEAFF.

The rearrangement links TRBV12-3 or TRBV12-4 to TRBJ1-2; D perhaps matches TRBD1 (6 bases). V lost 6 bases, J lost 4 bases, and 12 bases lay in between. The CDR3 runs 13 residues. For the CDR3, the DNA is TGTGCCAGCAGCCCGAGGGGGTCCTATGGCTACACCTTC. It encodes CASSPRGSYGYTF.

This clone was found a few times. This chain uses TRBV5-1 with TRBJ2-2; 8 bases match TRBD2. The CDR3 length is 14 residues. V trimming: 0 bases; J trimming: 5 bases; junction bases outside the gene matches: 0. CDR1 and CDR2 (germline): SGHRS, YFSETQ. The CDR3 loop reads CASSLERGTGELFF. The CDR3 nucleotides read TGCGCCAGCAGCTTGGAGCGGGGGACCGGGGAGCTGTTTTTT.

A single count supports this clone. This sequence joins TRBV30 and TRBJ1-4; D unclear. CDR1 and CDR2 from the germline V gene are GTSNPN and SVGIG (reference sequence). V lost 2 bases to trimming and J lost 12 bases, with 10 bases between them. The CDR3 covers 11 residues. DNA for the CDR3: TGTGCCTGGAGTCCGGGGTTTGAACTGTTTTTT. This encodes CAWSPGFELFF.

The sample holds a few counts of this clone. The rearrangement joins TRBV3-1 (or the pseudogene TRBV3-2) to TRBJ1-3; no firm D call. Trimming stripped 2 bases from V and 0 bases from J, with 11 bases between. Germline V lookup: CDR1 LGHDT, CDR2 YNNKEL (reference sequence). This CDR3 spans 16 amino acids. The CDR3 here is CASSQLGGSSGNTIYF. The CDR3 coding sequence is TGTGCCAGCAGCCAACTAGGCGGGAGCTCTGGAAACACCATATATTTT.

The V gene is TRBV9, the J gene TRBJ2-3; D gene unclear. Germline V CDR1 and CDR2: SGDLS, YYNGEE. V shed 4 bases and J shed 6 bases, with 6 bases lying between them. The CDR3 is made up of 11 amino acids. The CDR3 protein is CASSLGDTQYF. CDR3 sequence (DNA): TGTGCCAGCAGCCTCGGTGATACGCAGTATTTT.

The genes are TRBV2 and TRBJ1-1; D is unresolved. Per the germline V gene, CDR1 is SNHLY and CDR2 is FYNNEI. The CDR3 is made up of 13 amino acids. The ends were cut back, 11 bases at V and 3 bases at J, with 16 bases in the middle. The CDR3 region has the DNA TGTGCCGGTGGCAACGGGTTGGACACTGAAGCTTTCTTT. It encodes CAGGNGLDTEAFF.

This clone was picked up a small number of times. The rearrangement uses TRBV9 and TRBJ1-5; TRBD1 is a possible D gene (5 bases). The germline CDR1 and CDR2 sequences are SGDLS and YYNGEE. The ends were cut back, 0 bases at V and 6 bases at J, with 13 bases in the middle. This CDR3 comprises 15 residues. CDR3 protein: CASSVGPGGGQPQHF. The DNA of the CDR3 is TGTGCCAGCAGCGTAGGCCCTGGGGGAGGTCAGCCCCAGCATTTT.

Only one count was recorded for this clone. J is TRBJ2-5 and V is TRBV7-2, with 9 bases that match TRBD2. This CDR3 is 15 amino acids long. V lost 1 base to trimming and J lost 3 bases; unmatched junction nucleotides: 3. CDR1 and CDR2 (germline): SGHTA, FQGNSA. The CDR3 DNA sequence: TGTGCCAGCAGCTTAGTGGGCGGGGGGGAAGAGACCCAGTACTTC. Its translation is CASSLVGGGEETQYF.

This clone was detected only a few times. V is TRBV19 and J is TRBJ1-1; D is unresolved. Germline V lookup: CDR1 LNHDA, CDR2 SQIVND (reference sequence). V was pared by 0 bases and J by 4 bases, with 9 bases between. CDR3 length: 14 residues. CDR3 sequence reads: CASSIDFGGTEAFF. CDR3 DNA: TGTGCCAGTAGTATAGATTTTGGAGGCACTGAAGCTTTCTTT. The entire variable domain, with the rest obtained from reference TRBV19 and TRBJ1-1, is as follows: DGGITQSPKYLFRKEGQNVTLSCEQNLNHDAMYWYRQDPGQGLRLIYYSQIVNDFQKGDIAEGYSVSREKKESFPLTVTSAQKNPTAFYLCASSIDFGGTEAFFGQGTRLTVV.

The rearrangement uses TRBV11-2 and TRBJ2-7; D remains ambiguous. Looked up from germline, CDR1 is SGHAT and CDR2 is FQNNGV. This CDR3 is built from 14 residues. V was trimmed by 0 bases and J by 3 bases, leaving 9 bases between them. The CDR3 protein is CASSLDRTDYEQYF. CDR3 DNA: TGTGCCAGCAGCTTAGATCGAACAGACTACGAGCAGTACTTC.

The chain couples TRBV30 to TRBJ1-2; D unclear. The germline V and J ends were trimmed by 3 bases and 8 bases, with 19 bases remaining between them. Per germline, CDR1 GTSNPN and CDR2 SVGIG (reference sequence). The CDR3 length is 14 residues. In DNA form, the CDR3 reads TGTGCCTGGAGCAGTCTGCTACCTATGGGCGGCTACACCTTC. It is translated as CAWSSLLPMGGYTF.